This T cell receptor (beta chain) was captured in a study of a mutant IDH1 vaccine in newly diagnosed glioma. For the study at large: Patients received eight vaccinations in weeks 1, 3, 5, 7, 11, 15, 19, 23. Commencement of vaccination occurred 4-6 weeks following radiotherapy alone, or concurrently with temozolomide cycles.

Data came from immunoSEQ multiplex PCR; TCRdb stores just in-frame clones and leaves some out. The table lists 25,000 to 30,000 clones, approximately 79% of them singletons, with 6% to 8.5% in the top ten. Documented time point: week 5, during vaccination. In the vaccine, a single dose held 300 ug of the mutant IDH1 20-mer peptide, along with topical imiquimod. In every donor, the tumor was a new WHO grade 3 or 4 IDH1-mutant, ATRX-lost astrocytoma. The germline CDR1 and CDR2 sequences are MNHEY and SVGAGI. There are 13 residues in the CDR3. V was clipped by 5 bases and J by 4 bases, with 11 bases between them. As concerns this clone: Its specificity is not known. The same CDR3 arises from other DNA sequences in this sample as well.

The sequence was obtained from a man aged 35-49 years with glioma. Some clones in this sample may be carry-over from other donors' samples. The chain couples TRBV6-5 to TRBJ1-2; tentative D call: TRBD1 (6 bases). The material was PBMCs, obtained from a glioma patient whose treatment included an IDH1 peptide vaccine. The CDR3: CASSPDRSYGYTF. DNA of the CDR3: TGTGCCAGCAGTCCGGACAGATCCTATGGCTACACCTTC.